Below, one T cell receptor beta chain is given with its context. This entry belongs to a study of blood T cell repertoires in COVID-19. Study overall: The United States, Italy and Spain provided the acute and convalescent COVID-19 samples. PBMCs, B-cell-depleted T cells, or T cells were the source of the cDNA or gDNA that made up the material.

As handled by the study authors: Estimation of nucleated cell counts relied on the amplification of reference gene primers. Assay: immunoSEQ multiplex PCR; the TCRdb copy retains only in-frame clones and omits some. That table supplies the V and J calls and clone size; D and trimming were determined from the DNA. The repertoire has approximately 210,000 clones, about four fifths of them found once; the top ten carry 8.2%. CDR3 length equals 13 residues. The V and J ends lost 7 bases and 0 bases respectively, with 8 bases between them. This TCR derives from a woman in her fifties or sixties with acute or convalescent COVID-19. What was sequenced was peripheral blood. The rearrangement joins TRBV12-3 or TRBV12-4 to TRBJ2-3; possible D gene TRBD2, 5 bases. The CDR3 region is CASNRRSTDTQYF. The CDR3 coding sequence is TGTGCCAGCAACCGGAGGAGCACAGATACGCAGTATTTT.